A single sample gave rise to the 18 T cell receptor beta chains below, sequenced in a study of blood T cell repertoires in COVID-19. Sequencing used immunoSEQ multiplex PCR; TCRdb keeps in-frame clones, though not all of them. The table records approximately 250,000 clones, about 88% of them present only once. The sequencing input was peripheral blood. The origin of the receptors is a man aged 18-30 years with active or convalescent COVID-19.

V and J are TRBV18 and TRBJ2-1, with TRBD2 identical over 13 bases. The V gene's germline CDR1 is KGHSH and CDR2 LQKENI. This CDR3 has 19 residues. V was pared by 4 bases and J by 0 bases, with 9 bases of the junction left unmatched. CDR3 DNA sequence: TGTGCCAGCTCACTGCGACTAGCGGGGGGCGCCGCCTCCTACAATGAGCAGTTCTTC. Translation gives CASSLRLAGGAASYNEQFF.

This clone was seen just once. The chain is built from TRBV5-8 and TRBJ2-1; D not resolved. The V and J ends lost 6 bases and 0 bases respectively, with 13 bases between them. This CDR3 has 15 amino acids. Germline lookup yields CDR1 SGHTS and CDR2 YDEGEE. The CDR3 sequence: CASTLAVHSYNEQFF. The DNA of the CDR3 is TGTGCCAGCACCCTGGCGGTCCACTCCTACAATGAGCAGTTCTTC.

The CDR3 region has the DNA TGTGCCAGCAGCCATTTTGGGGAGGGGGAAAAACTGTTTTTT. Its protein product is CASSHFGEGEKLFF. This chain connects TRBV3-1 (or the pseudogene TRBV3-2) to TRBJ1-4; D may be TRBD1 (5 bases). Germline CDR1 reads LGHDT; CDR2 reads YNNKEL (reference sequence). There are 14 residues in the CDR3. V gave up 3 bases and J gave up 8 bases, with 13 bases separating them.

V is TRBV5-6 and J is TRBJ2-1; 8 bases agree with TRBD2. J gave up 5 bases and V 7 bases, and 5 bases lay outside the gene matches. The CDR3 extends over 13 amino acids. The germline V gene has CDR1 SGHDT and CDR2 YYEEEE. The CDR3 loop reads CASRREVDNEQFF. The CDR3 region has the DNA TGTGCCAGCCGGCGGGAGGTTGACAATGAGCAGTTCTTC.

The CDR3 DNA follows: TGTGCCAGCTCGAGGAGGCCTTCGAACACCGGGGAGCTGTTTTTT. Its protein product is CASSRRPSNTGELFF. The gene calls are TRBV2 and TRBJ2-2, with D maybe TRBD2 (5 bases). The CDR3 length is 15 residues. CDR1 and CDR2 (germline): SNHLY, FYNNEI. V lost 8 bases, J lost 0 bases, and 13 bases lay in between.

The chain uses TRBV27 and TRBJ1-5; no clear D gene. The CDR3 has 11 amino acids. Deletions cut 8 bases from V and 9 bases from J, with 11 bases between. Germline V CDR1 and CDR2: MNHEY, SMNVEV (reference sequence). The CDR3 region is CASGRRGPQHF. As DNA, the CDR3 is TGTGCCAGCGGTCGGAGAGGGCCCCAGCATTTT.

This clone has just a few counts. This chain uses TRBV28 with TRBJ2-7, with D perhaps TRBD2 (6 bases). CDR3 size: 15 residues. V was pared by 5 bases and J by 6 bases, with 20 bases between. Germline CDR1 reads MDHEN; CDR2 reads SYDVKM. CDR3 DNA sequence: TGTGCCAGCAGTCCAACCCGCGGGGAAGCCTTCGAGCAGTACTTC. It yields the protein CASSPTRGEAFEQYF.

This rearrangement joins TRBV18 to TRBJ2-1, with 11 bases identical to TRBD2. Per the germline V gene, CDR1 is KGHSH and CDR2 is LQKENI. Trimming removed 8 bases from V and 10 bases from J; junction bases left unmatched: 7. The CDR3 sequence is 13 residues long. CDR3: CASTTSGDGEQFF. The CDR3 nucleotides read TGTGCCAGCACGACTAGCGGGGATGGAGAGCAGTTCTTC.

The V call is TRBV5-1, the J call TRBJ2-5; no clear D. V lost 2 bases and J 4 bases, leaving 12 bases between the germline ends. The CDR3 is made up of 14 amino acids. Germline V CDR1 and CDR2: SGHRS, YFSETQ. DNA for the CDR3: TGCGCCAGCAGCTTCCGACTTGTCGGAGAGACCCAGTACTTC. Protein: CASSFRLVGETQYF.

Here the CDR3 reads CASSHLTGVTGELFF. The DNA for the CDR3 is TGTGCCAGCAGCCACCTGACAGGGGTCACCGGGGAGCTGTTTTTT. The V gene is TRBV14, the J gene TRBJ2-2, with 8 bases fitting TRBD1. This CDR3 is 15 amino acids long. V was clipped by 3 bases and J by 4 bases; unmatched bases: 4. Germline V lookup: CDR1 SGHDN, CDR2 FVKESK.

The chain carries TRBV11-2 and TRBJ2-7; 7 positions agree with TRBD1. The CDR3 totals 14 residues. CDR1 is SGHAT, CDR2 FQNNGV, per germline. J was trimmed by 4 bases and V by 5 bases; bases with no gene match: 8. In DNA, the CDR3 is TGTGCCAGCAGCGGACGGACAGGCTTGTACGAGCAGTACTTC. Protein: CASSGRTGLYEQYF.

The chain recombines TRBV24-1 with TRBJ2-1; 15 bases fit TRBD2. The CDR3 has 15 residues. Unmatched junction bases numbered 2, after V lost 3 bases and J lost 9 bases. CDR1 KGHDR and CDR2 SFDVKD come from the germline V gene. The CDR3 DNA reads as TGTGCCACCAGTGATCTGGGACTAGCGGGAGGTGAGCAGTTCTTC. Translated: CATSDLGLAGGEQFF.

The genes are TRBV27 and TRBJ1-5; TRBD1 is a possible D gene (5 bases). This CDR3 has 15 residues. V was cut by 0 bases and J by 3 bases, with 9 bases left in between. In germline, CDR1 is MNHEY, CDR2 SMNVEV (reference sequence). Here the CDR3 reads CASSLSATVNQPQHF. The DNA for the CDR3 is TGTGCCAGCAGTTTATCCGCGACAGTCAATCAGCCCCAGCATTTT.

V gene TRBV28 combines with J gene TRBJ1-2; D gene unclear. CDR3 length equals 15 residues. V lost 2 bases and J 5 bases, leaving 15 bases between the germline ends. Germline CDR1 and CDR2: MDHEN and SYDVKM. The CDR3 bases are TGTGCCAGCAGTTTAGTTGCGGGATCGCTATATGGCTACACCTTC. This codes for CASSLVAGSLYGYTF.

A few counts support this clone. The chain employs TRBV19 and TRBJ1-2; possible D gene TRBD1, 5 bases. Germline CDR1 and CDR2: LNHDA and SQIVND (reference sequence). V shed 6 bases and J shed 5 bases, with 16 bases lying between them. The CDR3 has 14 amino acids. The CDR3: CASRQVSTLYGYTF. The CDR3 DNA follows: TGTGCCAGTAGACAGGTTTCTACTCTTTATGGCTACACCTTC.

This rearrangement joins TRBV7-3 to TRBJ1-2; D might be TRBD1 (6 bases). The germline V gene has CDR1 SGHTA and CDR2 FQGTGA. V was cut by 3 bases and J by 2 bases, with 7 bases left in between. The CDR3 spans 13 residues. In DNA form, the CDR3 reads TGTGCCAGCAGCTTCGACAGGAACTATGGCTACACCTTC. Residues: CASSFDRNYGYTF.

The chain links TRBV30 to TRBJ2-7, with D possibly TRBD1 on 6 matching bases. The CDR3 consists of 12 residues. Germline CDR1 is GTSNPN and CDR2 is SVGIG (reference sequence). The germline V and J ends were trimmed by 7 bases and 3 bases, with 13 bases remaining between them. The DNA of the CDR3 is TGTGCCTCCACGGGACACGGCTACGAGCAGTACTTC. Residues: CASTGHGYEQYF.

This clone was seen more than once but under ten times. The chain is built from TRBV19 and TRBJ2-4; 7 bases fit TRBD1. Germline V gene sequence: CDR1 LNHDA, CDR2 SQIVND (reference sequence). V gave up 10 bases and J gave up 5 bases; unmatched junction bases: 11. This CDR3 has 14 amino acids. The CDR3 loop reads CATGAAGQENIQYF. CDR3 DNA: TGTGCCACTGGGGCAGCAGGACAGGAAAACATTCAGTACTTC.